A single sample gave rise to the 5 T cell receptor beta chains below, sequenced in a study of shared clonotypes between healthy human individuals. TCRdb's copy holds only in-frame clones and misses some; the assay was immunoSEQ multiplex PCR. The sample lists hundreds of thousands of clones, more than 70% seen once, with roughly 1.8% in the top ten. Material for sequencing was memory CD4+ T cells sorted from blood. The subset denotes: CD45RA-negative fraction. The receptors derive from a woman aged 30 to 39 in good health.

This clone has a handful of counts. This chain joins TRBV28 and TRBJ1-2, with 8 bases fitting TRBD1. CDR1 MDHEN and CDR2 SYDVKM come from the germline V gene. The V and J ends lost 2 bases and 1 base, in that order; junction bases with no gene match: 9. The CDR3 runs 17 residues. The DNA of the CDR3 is TGTGCCAGCAGTTTAGGGCAGACAGGGGACTATAACTATGGCTACACCTTC. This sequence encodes CASSLGQTGDYNYGYTF.

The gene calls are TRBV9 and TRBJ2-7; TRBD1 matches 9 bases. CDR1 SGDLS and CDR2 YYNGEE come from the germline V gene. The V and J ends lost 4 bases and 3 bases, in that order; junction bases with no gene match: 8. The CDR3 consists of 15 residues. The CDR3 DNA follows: TGTGCCAGCAGCAAGACCGGGACAGGGTACTACGAGCAGTACTTC. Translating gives CASSKTGTGYYEQYF.

CDR3 DNA sequence: TGTGCCAGCTCACCTGAGAGTAGCGACGGGGCTTGGGGCTACACCTTC. It translates to CASSPESSDGAWGYTF. The V and J genes are TRBV18 and TRBJ1-2; a possible D gene is TRBD1 (5 bases). Germline CDR1 reads KGHSH; CDR2 reads LQKENI. The CDR3 runs 16 residues. Between the trimmed V and J ends, which lost 3 bases and 8 bases, there was a span of 22 bases.

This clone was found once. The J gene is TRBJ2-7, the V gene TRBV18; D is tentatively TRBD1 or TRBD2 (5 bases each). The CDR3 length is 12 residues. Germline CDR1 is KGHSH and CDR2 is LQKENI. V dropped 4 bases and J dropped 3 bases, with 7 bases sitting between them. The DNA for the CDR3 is TGTGCCAGCTCACGGGACGGCTACGAGCAGTACTTC. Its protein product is CASSRDGYEQYF.

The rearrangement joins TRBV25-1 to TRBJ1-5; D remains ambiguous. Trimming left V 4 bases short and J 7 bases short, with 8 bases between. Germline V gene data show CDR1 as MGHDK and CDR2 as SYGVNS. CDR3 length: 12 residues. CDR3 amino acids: CASSGLGQPQHF. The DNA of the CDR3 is TGTGCCAGCAGTGGATTGGGGCAGCCCCAGCATTTT. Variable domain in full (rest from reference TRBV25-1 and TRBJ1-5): EADIYQTPRYLVIGTGKKITLECSQTMGHDKMYWYQQDPGMELHLIHYSYGVNSTEKGDLSSESTVSRIRTEHFPLTLESARPSHTSQYLCASSGLGQPQHFGDGTRLSIL.